This is a list of T cell receptor beta chains from one sample in a study of T-cell reconstitution after alpha-beta-depleted transplantation in children. One entry per CDR3 protein results from TCRdb running MiXCR on the PCR reads. Of about 60,000 distinct CDR3 sequences in the sample, approximately 43% were seen once. Material: PBMCs, mostly from graft donor cells, obtained 360 days after TCRalphabeta/CD19-depleted stem cell transplant. These TCRs come from a male patient under 18 who had a stem cell transplant for acute lymphoblastic leukemia, so the T cells may come from the graft donor. The CDR3 runs from the conserved cysteine through the conserved F or W. D genes are given only for firm matches. Size values are once, few and many counts, or a class for expanded clones, and some rows have none.

d_call: .; cdr3_length: 12; clone_size: few; v_call: TRBV3-1; j_call: TRBJ2-7; cdr3_nt: TGTGCCAGCAGCTCAACCGACCACGAGCAGTACTTC; cdr3_aa: CASSSTDHEQYF
d_call: TRBD1; cdr3_length: 16; clone_size: .; v_call: TRBV29-1; j_call: TRBJ1-5; cdr3_nt: TGCAGCGTCCGCCCCACAACGACAGGGCGGGAACAGCCCCAGCATTTT; cdr3_aa: CSVRPTTTGREQPQHF
d_call: TRBD2; cdr3_length: 16; clone_size: .; v_call: TRBV9; j_call: TRBJ2-7; cdr3_nt: TGTGCCAGCAGCTCCGGAACCGGGACTAGGGGGTACGAGCAGTACTTC; cdr3_aa: CASSSGTGTRGYEQYF
d_call: TRBD1; cdr3_length: 16; clone_size: .; v_call: TRBV12-3/TRBV12-4; j_call: TRBJ1-4; cdr3_nt: TGTGCCAGCAGCACCTCCAAACAGGGGCTTAGGGAAAAACTGTTTTTT; cdr3_aa: CASSTSKQGLREKLFF
d_call: TRBD2; cdr3_length: 15; clone_size: .; v_call: TRBV29-1; j_call: TRBJ2-7; cdr3_nt: TGCAGCGTTGAAGGTCGCGGGGGGGAAAGATACGAGCAGTACTTC; cdr3_aa: CSVEGRGGERYEQYF
d_call: .; cdr3_length: 16; clone_size: .; v_call: TRBV29-1; j_call: TRBJ2-1; cdr3_nt: TGCAGCGGGCGTGACAGGCGATTGGCCTCCTACAATGAGCAGTTCTTC; cdr3_aa: CSGRDRRLASYNEQFF
d_call: .; cdr3_length: 12; clone_size: .; v_call: TRBV6-6; j_call: TRBJ2-2; cdr3_nt: TGTGCCAGCAGCGAGGGCAGTGGGGAGCTGTTTTTT; cdr3_aa: CASSEGSGELFF
d_call: TRBD2; cdr3_length: 15; clone_size: .; v_call: TRBV29-1; j_call: TRBJ2-7; cdr3_nt: TGCAGCGTTGGCGGGACTAGCGGGACCCTCTACGAGCAGTACTTC; cdr3_aa: CSVGGTSGTLYEQYF
d_call: .; cdr3_length: 13; clone_size: .; v_call: TRBV20-1; j_call: TRBJ2-1; cdr3_nt: TGCAGTGCTAGAGTGGGGCTTCACAATGAGCAGTTCTTC; cdr3_aa: CSARVGLHNEQFF
d_call: .; cdr3_length: 14; clone_size: .; v_call: TRBV6-1; j_call: TRBJ2-6; cdr3_nt: TGTGCCAGCACCAAGACAGGCCCGGCCAACGTCCTGACTTTC; cdr3_aa: CASTKTGPANVLTF
d_call: TRBD1; cdr3_length: 16; clone_size: few; v_call: TRBV19; j_call: TRBJ2-7; cdr3_nt: TGTGCCAGTAGTATAGGAACAGGGGGTTTCTCCTACGAGCAGTACTTC; cdr3_aa: CASSIGTGGFSYEQYF
d_call: TRBD2; cdr3_length: 17; clone_size: .; v_call: TRBV4-1; j_call: TRBJ2-1; cdr3_nt: TGCGCCAGCAGCCAGATAAGCGGGACTGGAAACTACAATGAGCAGTTCTTC; cdr3_aa: CASSQISGTGNYNEQFF
d_call: .; cdr3_length: 13; clone_size: .; v_call: TRBV2; j_call: TRBJ2-7; cdr3_nt: TGTGCCAGCAGTGAGGGTTCGCGTTACGAGCAGTACTTC; cdr3_aa: CASSEGSRYEQYF
d_call: .; cdr3_length: 15; clone_size: .; v_call: TRBV28; j_call: TRBJ2-1; cdr3_nt: TGTGCCAGCAGTTCCCCGGGACCGACCTACAATGAGCAGTTCTTC; cdr3_aa: CASSSPGPTYNEQFF
d_call: .; cdr3_length: 16; clone_size: few; v_call: TRBV10-3; j_call: TRBJ2-3; cdr3_nt: TGTGCCATCAGGGGCAGTTTGAGCGGCGGCACAGATACGCAGTATTTT; cdr3_aa: CAIRGSLSGGTDTQYF
d_call: TRBD2; cdr3_length: 16; clone_size: few; v_call: TRBV5-1; j_call: TRBJ2-3; cdr3_nt: TGCGCCAGCAGCTATAGGCTAGCGGACCTCACAGATACGCAGTATTTT; cdr3_aa: CASSYRLADLTDTQYF
d_call: .; cdr3_length: 12; clone_size: .; v_call: TRBV2; j_call: TRBJ2-7; cdr3_nt: TGTGCCAGCAGTTTGGGACTGCCCCCATGGTACTTC; cdr3_aa: CASSLGLPPWYF
d_call: .; cdr3_length: 14; clone_size: .; v_call: TRBV27; j_call: TRBJ2-1; cdr3_nt: TGTGCCAGCAGTCTAGGAGCCCAAACCAATGAGCAGTTCTTC; cdr3_aa: CASSLGAQTNEQFF
d_call: TRBD2; cdr3_length: 20; clone_size: few; v_call: TRBV12-3/TRBV12-4; j_call: TRBJ2-2; cdr3_nt: TGTGCCAGCAGACCGGGACTAGCGGGGGGCCCCACAAAGAACACCGGGGAGCTGTTTTTT; cdr3_aa: CASRPGLAGGPTKNTGELFF
d_call: .; cdr3_length: 13; clone_size: .; v_call: TRBV29-1; j_call: TRBJ2-2; cdr3_nt: TGCAGCGCCCTCATAGCAAACACCGGGGAGCTGTTTTTT; cdr3_aa: CSALIANTGELFF
d_call: .; cdr3_length: 14; clone_size: once; v_call: TRBV28; j_call: TRBJ2-1; cdr3_nt: TGTGCCAGCAGTTTACAGGGGCCGAACAATGAGCAGTTCTTC; cdr3_aa: CASSLQGPNNEQFF
d_call: .; cdr3_length: 11; clone_size: few; v_call: TRBV6-6; j_call: TRBJ2-5; cdr3_nt: TGTGCCAGCAGTCCCTCCGAGACCCAGTACTTC; cdr3_aa: CASSPSETQYF
d_call: TRBD1; cdr3_length: 13; clone_size: few; v_call: TRBV10-3; j_call: TRBJ2-7; cdr3_nt: TGTGCCGTCACCACAGGGGGCGTCAACGAGCAGTACTTC; cdr3_aa: CAVTTGGVNEQYF
d_call: .; cdr3_length: 12; clone_size: .; v_call: TRBV20-1; j_call: TRBJ2-4; cdr3_nt: TGCAGTGGGGGGCGGAGGGAAAACATTCAGTACTTC; cdr3_aa: CSGGRRENIQYF
d_call: TRBD1; cdr3_length: 13; clone_size: .; v_call: TRBV6-1; j_call: TRBJ2-7; cdr3_nt: TGTGCCAGCAGTCTAGACAGGGGGTACGAGCAGTACTTC; cdr3_aa: CASSLDRGYEQYF
d_call: TRBD2; cdr3_length: 15; clone_size: .; v_call: TRBV29-1; j_call: TRBJ2-5; cdr3_nt: TGCAGCGTCTCGCCCTTTAGCGGGAGGGGGGAGACCCAGTACTTC; cdr3_aa: CSVSPFSGRGETQYF